The 11 T cell receptor beta chains presented below share a single source sample, sequenced in a study of blood T cell repertoires in COVID-19. TCRdb keeps only in-frame clones here, not all; method: immunoSEQ multiplex PCR. Of around 700,000 clones in the sample, around 90% are singletons; the top ten hold approximately 0.25%. Material for sequencing was peripheral blood. These receptors were collected from a woman aged 18-29 years with acute or convalescent COVID-19.

The chain employs TRBV29-1 and TRBJ1-1; 8 bases line up with TRBD1. Germline V CDR1 and CDR2: SQVTM, ANQGSEA. Trimming at V came to 7 bases and at J to 4 bases, leaving 5 bases not matched to a gene. The CDR3 consists of 12 residues. The CDR3 DNA reads TGCAGCGCCTTTACAGGGGGCACTGAAGCTTTCTTT. Its translation: CSAFTGGTEAFF.

The chain recombines TRBV19 with TRBJ2-7; D remains unclear. CDR1 LNHDA and CDR2 SQIVND come from the germline V gene (reference sequence). The CDR3 runs 15 residues. Trimming cost V 3 bases and J 0 bases, with 12 bases left between them. The CDR3: CASSIASGSSYEQYF. For the CDR3, the DNA is TGTGCCAGTAGTATTGCTTCAGGCAGCTCCTACGAGCAGTACTTC.

The chain has TRBV5-1 and TRBJ2-7; 7 bases are a match to TRBD2. CDR3 length equals 15 residues. J lost 5 bases, V lost 4 bases, and 12 bases had no gene match. Germline CDR1 reads SGHRS; CDR2 reads YFSETQ. CDR3 sequence (DNA): TGCGCCAGCAGCCTGGGGGGAGGGTTGGTGGACGAGCAGTACTTC. Translating it yields CASSLGGGLVDEQYF.

The rearrangement uses TRBV4-1 and TRBJ1-6; TRBD1 might be the D (5 bases). V lost 0 bases to trimming and J lost 6 bases, with 15 bases between them. CDR3 length equals 17 residues. The V gene's germline CDR1 is MGHRA and CDR2 YSYEKL. CDR3 nucleotide sequence: TGCGCCAGCAGCCAAGATCGCTACCAGGGCGCTAATTCACCCCTCCACTTT. This gives the protein CASSQDRYQGANSPLHF.

This clone was observed a single time. This chain connects TRBV5-3 to TRBJ2-2, with 7 bases identical to TRBD2. TRBV5-3 is designated an ORF whose function remains uncertain. This CDR3 is built from 17 residues. The ends lost 6 bases at V and 2 bases at J; junction bases unmatched: 13. CDR3 residues: CARTEPTGTINTGELFF. The CDR3, as DNA: TGTGCCAGAACCGAACCGACCGGGACTATCAACACCGGGGAGCTGTTTTTT.

The chain combines TRBV3-1 (or the pseudogene TRBV3-2) with TRBJ2-3; 8 bases agree with TRBD2. Germline V gene data show CDR1 as LGHDT and CDR2 as YNNKEL (reference sequence). V was pared by 6 bases and J by 2 bases, with 7 bases of the junction left unmatched. CDR3 length equals 15 residues. The CDR3: CASRESGGSTDTQYF. DNA of the CDR3: TGTGCCAGCAGGGAGAGCGGGGGCTCCACAGATACGCAGTATTTT.

J is TRBJ2-2 and V is TRBV4-1, with 12 positions matching TRBD1. The junction had 6 bases not matched to a gene; V was cut back by 7 bases and J by 3 bases. CDR3 size: 16 residues. CDR1 and CDR2 (germline): MGHRA, YSYEKL. The CDR3 DNA reads as TGCGCCAGCAACAGGGGGGACAGGGGGCACACCGGGGAGCTGTTTTTT. As protein: CASNRGDRGHTGELFF.

The rearrangement joins TRBV19 to TRBJ1-5; weak D call: TRBD1 (6 bases). Germline-derived CDR1 and CDR2 are LNHDA and SQIVND (reference sequence). The CDR3 covers 20 residues. Trimming removed 4 bases at V and 0 bases at J, with 25 bases between. CDR3 sequence: CASSKRPGALGVYSNQPQHF. CDR3 in DNA: TGTGCCAGTAGTAAAAGACCAGGGGCTCTGGGCGTATATAGCAATCAGCCCCAGCATTTT.

The V gene is TRBV5-1, the J gene TRBJ2-3, with 8 nucleotides matching TRBD2. This CDR3 has 12 amino acids. The ends lost 3 bases at V and 10 bases at J; junction bases unmatched: 4. Germline assignment: CDR1 SGHRS and CDR2 YFSETQ. CDR3 sequence: CASSSGLGSQYF. The CDR3 DNA reads as TGCGCCAGCAGCTCGGGACTAGGATCGCAGTATTTT.

The V gene is TRBV30, the J gene TRBJ1-5; 11 bases match TRBD1. The V and J ends lost 3 bases and 4 bases, in that order; junction bases with no gene match: 5. The CDR3 is made up of 15 amino acids. Germline-derived CDR1 and CDR2 are GTSNPN and SVGIG (reference sequence). This CDR3 is CAWSDGTGGNQPQHF. The CDR3, as DNA: TGTGCCTGGAGCGACGGGACAGGGGGTAATCAGCCCCAGCATTTT.

The rearrangement uses TRBV30 and TRBJ1-5; 7 bases are shared with TRBD1. The CDR3 loop spans 14 amino acids. CDR1 is GTSNPN and CDR2 is SVGIG in the germline V gene (reference sequence). The J segment lost 4 bases and the V segment lost 6 bases, leaving 9 bases of the junction unmatched. CDR3 sequence (DNA): TGTGCCTGTGGGACAGTCGGTCTGAATCAGCCCCAGCATTTT. Translation: CACGTVGLNQPQHF.